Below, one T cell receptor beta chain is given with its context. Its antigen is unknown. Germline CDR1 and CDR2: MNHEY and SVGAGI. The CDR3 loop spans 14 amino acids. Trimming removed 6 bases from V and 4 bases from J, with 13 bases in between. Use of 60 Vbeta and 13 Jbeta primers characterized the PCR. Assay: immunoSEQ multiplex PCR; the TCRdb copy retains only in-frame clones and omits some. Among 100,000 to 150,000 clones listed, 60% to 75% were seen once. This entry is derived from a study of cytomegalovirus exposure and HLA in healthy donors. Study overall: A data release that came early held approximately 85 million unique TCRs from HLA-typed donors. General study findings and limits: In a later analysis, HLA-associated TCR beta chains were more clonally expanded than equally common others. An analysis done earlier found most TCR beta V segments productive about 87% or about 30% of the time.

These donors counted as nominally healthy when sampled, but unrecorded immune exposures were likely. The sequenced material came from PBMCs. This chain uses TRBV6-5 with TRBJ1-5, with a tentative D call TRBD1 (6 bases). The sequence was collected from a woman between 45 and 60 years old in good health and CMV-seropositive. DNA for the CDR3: TGTGCCAGCAGCCGCGGACAGAAAAATCAGCCCCAGCATTTT. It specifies CASSRGQKNQPQHF.